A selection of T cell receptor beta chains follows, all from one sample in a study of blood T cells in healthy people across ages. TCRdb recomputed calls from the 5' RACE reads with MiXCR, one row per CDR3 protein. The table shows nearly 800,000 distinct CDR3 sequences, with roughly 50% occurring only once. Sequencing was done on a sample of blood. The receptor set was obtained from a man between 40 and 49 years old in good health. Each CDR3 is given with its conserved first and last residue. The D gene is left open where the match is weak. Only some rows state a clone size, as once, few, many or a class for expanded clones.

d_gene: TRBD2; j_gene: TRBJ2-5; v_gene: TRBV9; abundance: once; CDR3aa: CASSVAPSGGARETQYF; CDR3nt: TGTGCCAGCAGCGTAGCTCCTAGCGGGGGGGCTCGAGAGACCCAGTACTTC
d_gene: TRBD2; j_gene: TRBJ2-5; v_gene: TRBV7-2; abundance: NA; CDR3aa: CASSLGGLAGGGVETQYF; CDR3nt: TGTGCCAGCAGCTTAGGAGGACTAGCGGGAGGGGGGGTGGAGACCCAGTACTTC
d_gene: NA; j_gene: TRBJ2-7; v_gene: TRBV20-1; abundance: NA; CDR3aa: CSARDLGRRSYEQYF; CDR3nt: TGCAGTGCTAGAGATCTGGGGCGTAGGTCCTACGAGCAGTACTTC
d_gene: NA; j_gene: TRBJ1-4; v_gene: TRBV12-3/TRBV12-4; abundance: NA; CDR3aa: CASSPASTNEKLFF; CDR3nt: TGTGCCAGCAGTCCAGCCTCAACTAATGAAAAACTGTTTTTT
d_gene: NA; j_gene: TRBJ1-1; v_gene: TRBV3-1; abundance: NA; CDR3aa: CASSQDLGDPNTEAFF; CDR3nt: TGTGCCAGCAGCCAAGATCTGGGGGACCCGAACACTGAAGCTTTCTTT
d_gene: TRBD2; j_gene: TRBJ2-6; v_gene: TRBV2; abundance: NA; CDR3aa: CASGGLAGGPGANVLTF; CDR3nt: TGTGCCAGCGGGGGACTAGCGGGGGGGCCTGGGGCCAACGTCCTGACTTTC
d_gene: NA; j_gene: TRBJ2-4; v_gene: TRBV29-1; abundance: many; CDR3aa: CSATETSGNIQYF; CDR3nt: TGCAGCGCTACAGAGACCTCCGGGAACATTCAGTACTTC
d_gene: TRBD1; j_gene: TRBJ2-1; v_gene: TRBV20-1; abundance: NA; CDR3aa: CSARGKAETGGIYEQFF; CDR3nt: TGCAGTGCTAGAGGGAAGGCGGAGACAGGGGGAATCTATGAGCAGTTCTTC
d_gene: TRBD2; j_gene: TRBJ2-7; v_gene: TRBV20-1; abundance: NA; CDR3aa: CSASPREAPYEQYF; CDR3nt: TGCAGTGCTAGTCCCCGGGAGGCACCCTACGAGCAGTACTTC
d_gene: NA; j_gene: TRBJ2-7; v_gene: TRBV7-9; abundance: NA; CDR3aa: CASSPYREPYEQYF; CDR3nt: TGTGCCAGCTCCCCTTACAGAGAGCCCTACGAGCAGTACTTC
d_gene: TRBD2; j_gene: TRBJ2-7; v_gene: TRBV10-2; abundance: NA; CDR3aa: CASRPRRTSNSYEQYF; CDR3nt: TGCGCCAGCAGACCACGAAGGACTAGCAACTCCTACGAGCAGTACTTC
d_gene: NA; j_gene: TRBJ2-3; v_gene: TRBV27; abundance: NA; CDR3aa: CASSVQGLVDTQYF; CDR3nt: TGTGCCAGCAGTGTACAGGGACTGGTAGATACGCAGTATTTT
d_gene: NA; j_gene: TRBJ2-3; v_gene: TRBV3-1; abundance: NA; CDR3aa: CASSQAPAGSTDTQYF; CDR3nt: TGTGCCAGCAGCCAAGCCCCTGCCGGGAGCACAGATACGCAGTATTTT
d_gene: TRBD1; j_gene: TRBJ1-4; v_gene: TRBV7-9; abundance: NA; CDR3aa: CASRSTGGVINEKLFF; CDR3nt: TGTGCCAGCAGGTCCACAGGGGGCGTAATTAATGAAAAACTGTTTTTT
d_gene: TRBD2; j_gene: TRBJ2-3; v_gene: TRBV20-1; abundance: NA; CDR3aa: CSARVVSGNTDTRYF; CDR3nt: TGCAGTGCTAGAGTGGTTAGCGGGAACACAGATACGCGGTATTTT
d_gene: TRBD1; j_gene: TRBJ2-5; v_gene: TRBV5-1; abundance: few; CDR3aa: CASSTRGFDQETQYF; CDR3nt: TGCGCCAGCAGTACCAGGGGGTTTGACCAAGAGACCCAGTACTTC
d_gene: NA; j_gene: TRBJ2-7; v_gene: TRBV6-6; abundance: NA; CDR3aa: CASSHGPPYEQYF; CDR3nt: TGTGCCAGCAGCCACGGGCCGCCCTACGAGCAGTACTTC
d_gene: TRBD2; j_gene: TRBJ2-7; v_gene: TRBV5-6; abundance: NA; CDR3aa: CASSTGLAGTEQYF; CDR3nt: TGTGCCAGCAGCACGGGACTAGCGGGAACCGAGCAGTACTTC
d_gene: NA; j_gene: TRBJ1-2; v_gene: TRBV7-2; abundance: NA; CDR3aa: CASSLARALYTF; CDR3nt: TGTGCCAGCAGCTTAGCTCGGGCCCTCTACACCTTC
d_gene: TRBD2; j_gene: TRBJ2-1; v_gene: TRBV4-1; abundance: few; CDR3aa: CASSQDPQGLAAKRTPEQFF; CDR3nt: TGCGCCAGCAGCCAAGATCCCCAAGGACTAGCGGCTAAAAGAACTCCTGAGCAGTTCTTC
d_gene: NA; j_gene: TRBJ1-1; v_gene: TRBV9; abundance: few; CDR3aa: CASSVLMDSEAFF; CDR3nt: TGTGCCAGCAGCGTCCTGATGGACAGTGAAGCTTTCTTT
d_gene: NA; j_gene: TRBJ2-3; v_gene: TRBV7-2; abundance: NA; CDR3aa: CASSLARGGTDAQYF; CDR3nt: TGTGCCAGCAGCTTAGCCAGGGGGGGGACAGATGCGCAGTATTTT
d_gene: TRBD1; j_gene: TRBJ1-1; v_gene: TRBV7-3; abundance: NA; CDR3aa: CASSLGTGAEAFF; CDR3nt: TGTGCCAGCAGCTTAGGGACAGGTGCTGAAGCTTTCTTT
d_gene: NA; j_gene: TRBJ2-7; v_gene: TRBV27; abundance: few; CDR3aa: CASSVGDGAYEQYF; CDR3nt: TGTGCCAGCAGTGTAGGGGACGGTGCCTACGAGCAGTACTTC
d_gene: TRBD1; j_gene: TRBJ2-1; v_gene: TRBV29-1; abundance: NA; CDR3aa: CSSRKGTGQFF; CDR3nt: TGCAGCTCCCGTAAGGGGACAGGGCAGTTCTTC
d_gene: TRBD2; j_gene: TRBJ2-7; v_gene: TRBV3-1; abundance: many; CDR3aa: CASSPDLSGSSPSVEQYF; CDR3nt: TGTGCCAGCAGCCCTGACCTTAGCGGGAGCTCCCCTAGTGTAGAGCAGTACTTC
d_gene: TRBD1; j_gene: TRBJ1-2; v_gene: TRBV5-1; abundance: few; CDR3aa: CASAVQGHYGYTF; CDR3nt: TGCGCCAGCGCCGTACAGGGGCACTATGGCTACACCTTC
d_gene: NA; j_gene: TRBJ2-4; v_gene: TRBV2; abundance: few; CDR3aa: CASSADRSIQYF; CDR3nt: TGTGCCAGCAGTGCGGACAGAAGTATTCAGTACTTC
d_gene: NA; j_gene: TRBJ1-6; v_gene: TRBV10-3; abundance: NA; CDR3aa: CAISRDNNSPLHF; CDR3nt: TGTGCCATCAGCCGGGACAATAATTCACCCCTCCACTTT
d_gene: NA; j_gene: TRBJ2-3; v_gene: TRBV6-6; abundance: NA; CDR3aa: CASSSLSPRSTDTQYF; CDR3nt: TGTGCCAGCAGCTCCCTTTCCCCGCGGAGCACAGATACGCAGTATTTT
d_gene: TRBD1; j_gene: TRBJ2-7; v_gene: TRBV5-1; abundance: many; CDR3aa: CASSLTGQGTLEQYF; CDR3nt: TGCGCCAGCAGCCTAACGGGACAGGGGACTCTCGAGCAGTACTTC
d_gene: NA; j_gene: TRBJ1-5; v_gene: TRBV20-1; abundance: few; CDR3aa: CSARDNTGSSNQPQHF; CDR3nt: TGCAGTGCTAGAGACAACACAGGGAGTAGCAATCAGCCCCAGCATTTT
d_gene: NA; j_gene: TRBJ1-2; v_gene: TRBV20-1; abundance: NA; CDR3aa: CSARGGGEYGYTF; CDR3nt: TGCAGTGCTAGAGGTGGCGGAGAGTATGGCTACACCTTC
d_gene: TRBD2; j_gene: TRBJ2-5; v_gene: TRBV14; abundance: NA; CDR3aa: CASSPRGGLGGETQYF; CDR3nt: TGTGCCAGCAGCCCTAGAGGGGGACTAGGAGGGGAGACCCAGTACTTC
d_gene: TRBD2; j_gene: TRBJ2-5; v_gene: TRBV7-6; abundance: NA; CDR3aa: CASSRPTSGRTYNEQYF; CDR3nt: TGTGCCAGCAGCCGACCGACTAGCGGGAGGACCTACAATGAGCAGTACTTC
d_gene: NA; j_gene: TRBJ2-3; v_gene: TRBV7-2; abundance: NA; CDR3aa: CASSLDRGNTETQYF; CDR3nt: TGTGCCAGCAGCTTAGATCGGGGGAACACAGAGACGCAGTATTTT
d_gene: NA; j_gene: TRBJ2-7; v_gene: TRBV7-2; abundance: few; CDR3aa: CASSALSYEQYF; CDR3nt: TGTGCCAGCAGCGCCCTCTCCTACGAGCAGTACTTC
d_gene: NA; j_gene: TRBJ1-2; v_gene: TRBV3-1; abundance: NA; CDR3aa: CASSQDPAGYPYGYTF; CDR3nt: TGTGCCAGCAGCCAAGATCCCGCAGGGTACCCCTATGGCTACACCTTC
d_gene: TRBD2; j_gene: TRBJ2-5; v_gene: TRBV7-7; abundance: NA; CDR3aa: CASSLNPTSGDVQETQYF; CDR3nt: TGTGCTAGCAGCTTAAATCCGACTAGCGGGGACGTACAAGAGACCCAGTACTTC
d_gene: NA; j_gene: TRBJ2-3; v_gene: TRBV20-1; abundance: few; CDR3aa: CSARDLRAISNTDTQYF; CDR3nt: TGCAGTGCTAGAGATTTGAGGGCAATCTCGAACACTGATACGCAGTATTTT
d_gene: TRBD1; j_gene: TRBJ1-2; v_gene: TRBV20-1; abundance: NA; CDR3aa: CSARDRRQGAHGYTF; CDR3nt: TGCAGTGCTAGAGATCGCAGACAGGGTGCCCATGGCTACACCTTC
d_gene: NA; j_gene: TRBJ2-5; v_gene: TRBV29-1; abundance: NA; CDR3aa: CSVEFLVGLTQYF; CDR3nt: TGCAGCGTTGAGTTCCTGGTCGGTCTGACCCAGTACTTC
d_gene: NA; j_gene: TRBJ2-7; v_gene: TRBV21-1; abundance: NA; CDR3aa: CASSRGERGFSYEQYF; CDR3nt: TGTGCCAGCAGCCGGGGGGAGAGGGGTTTTTCCTACGAGCAGTACTTC
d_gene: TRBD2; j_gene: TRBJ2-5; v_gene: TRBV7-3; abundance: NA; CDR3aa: CASSPGTSGLPFQETQYF; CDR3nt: TGTGCCAGCAGCCCCGGGACTAGCGGGCTCCCCTTTCAAGAGACCCAGTACTTC
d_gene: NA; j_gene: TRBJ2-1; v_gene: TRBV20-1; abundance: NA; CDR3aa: CSAGPVEQFF; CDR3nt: TGCAGTGCTGGACCGGTTGAGCAGTTCTTC
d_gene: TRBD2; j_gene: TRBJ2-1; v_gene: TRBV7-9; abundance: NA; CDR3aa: CASSPRGRDDNEQFF; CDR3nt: TGTGCCAGCAGCCCCAGAGGGAGGGACGACAATGAGCAGTTCTTC
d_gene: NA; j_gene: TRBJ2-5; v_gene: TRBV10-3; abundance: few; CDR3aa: CAISMSGRQETQYF; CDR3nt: TGTGCCATCAGTATGTCGGGCCGGCAAGAGACCCAGTACTTC
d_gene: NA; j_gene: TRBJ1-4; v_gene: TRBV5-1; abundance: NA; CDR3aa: CASSRNQGGRGEKLFF; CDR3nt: TGCGCCAGCAGCCGAAACCAAGGGGGACGCGGTGAAAAACTGTTTTTT